Below, 2 T cell receptor beta chains from the same sample are listed, as sequenced in a study of CD8+ T cells in alopecia areata. Documented treatment: oral pan-JAK inhibitor, 5-10 mg twice daily. Extracted from the samples, RNA was reverse transcribed into cDNA to serve as the sequencing template. Here immunoSEQ multiplex PCR was the method, and the copy in TCRdb shows in-frame clones only, minus some. The profile covers 130,000 to 150,000 clones, with 80% to 90% appearing a single time and roughly 25% taken by the ten largest. Here the sequenced sample was CD8+ T cells sorted from blood, taken at week 4, from a patient treated with tofacitinib. These TCRs come from a human donor with alopecia areata.

CDR3 loop: CASSYERVYGANVLTF. The CDR3 DNA reads TGTGCCAGCAGTTACGAACGAGTATATGGGGCCAACGTCCTGACTTTC. This chain connects TRBV6-5 to TRBJ2-6; D gene ambiguous. The germline V gene has CDR1 MNHEY and CDR2 SVGAGI. Trimming removed 2 bases from V and 3 bases from J, with 11 bases in between. This CDR3 comprises 16 residues.

The chain has TRBV7-8 and TRBJ2-3; D perhaps matches TRBD2 (6 bases). Trimming pared 9 bases from V and 2 bases from J, leaving 15 bases between. The CDR3 is 14 amino acids. Germline CDR1 is SGHVS and CDR2 is FQNEAQ. This CDR3 is CASYTAGSTDTQYF. For the CDR3, the DNA is TGTGCCAGTTACACGGCGGGGTCCACAGATACGCAGTATTTT. Full variable domain (missing parts from reference TRBV7-8 and TRBJ2-3): GAGVSQSPRYKVAKRGQDVALRCDPISGHVSLFWYQQALGQGPEFLTYFQNEAQLDKSGLPSDRFFAERPEGSVSTLKIQRTQQEDSAVYLCASYTAGSTDTQYFGPGTRLTVL.